This T cell receptor beta chain was sequenced in a study of blood T cells in healthy people across ages. Whole-study results and caveats: There were more naive CD4+ cells and higher diversity in long-lived donors than in aged donors.

Each donor supplied around 9.9 milliliters of peripheral blood. Primed by a sample-barcoded 5' primer and a J-beta primer mix, a second PCR proceeded for 7 to 11 cycles. Every sample gave at least 3 million paired-end reads containing CDR3. Each CDR3 protein is one row after TCRdb ran MiXCR on the 5' RACE reads. Counted here are around 1.1 million distinct CDR3 sequences, roughly two fifths occurring once; the ten biggest clones make up 10% to 15%. This clonotype was seen a few times. Antigen: not known. The CDR3 is 15 amino acids. The V gene's germline CDR1 is SGHRS and CDR2 YFSETQ. Trimming took 6 bases from V and 2 from J; bases not matched to a gene: 8.

This sequence joins TRBV5-1 and TRBJ2-3; 8 bases match TRBD2. The clonotype originates from a man between 18 and 35 years old in good health. Input material: blood. In nucleotides, the CDR3 is TGCGCCAGCATGGGGGCTAGCGGGCACACAGATACGCAGTATTTT. Translated: CASMGASGHTDTQYF.